This T cell receptor (beta chain) was identified during a study of early T cells in non-severe SARS-CoV-2 infection. Each cDNA molecule carried a unique molecular identifier. TCRdb fed the 5' RACE reads into MiXCR, producing one record per CDR3 protein. The sample lists around 47,000 distinct CDR3 sequences; approximately 9.9% were seen once. This clonotype has a count of ten or more. Germline CDR1 SQVTM, CDR2 ANQGSEA. V was pared by 6 bases and J by 6 bases, with 12 bases of the junction left unmatched. This CDR3 is built from 15 residues. The sample comprised whole blood. This chain joins TRBV29-1 and TRBJ2-1, with 9 bases identical to TRBD2. The receptor comes from an adult who was a healthcare worker with PCR-confirmed SARS-CoV-2 infection or an uninfected control (not recorded which). The CDR3 sequence is CSVNLRGGAGNEQFF. The CDR3 nucleotides read TGCAGCGTGAACCTTCGCGGGGGGGCAGGCAATGAGCAGTTCTTC.